This T cell receptor (beta chain) was observed in a study of shared clonotypes between healthy human individuals. General study points: The generation probabilities recorded for non-shared clonotypes fell below those of clonotypes shared by all four donors. Naive subsets usually exceeded memory subsets in estimated richness.

Remarks on this clone: Its specificity is not known.

From germline, CDR1 is SGDLS and CDR2 YYNGEE. The CDR3 covers 17 residues. V was shortened by 3 bases and J by 0 bases, with 18 bases between the two germline ends. Measured with immunoSEQ multiplex PCR; TCRdb has only the in-frame clones, and not every one. This table has some 1 million clones, around 76% appearing once. This TCR came from a man in his late teens or twenties in good health. Sample: memory CD4+ T cells sorted from blood. The subset was: CD45RA-negative fraction. The genes are TRBV9 and TRBJ1-2; tentatively, D is TRBD1 (5 bases). The chain's CDR3 is CASSAGGTGRANYGYTF. The CDR3 nucleotides read TGTGCCAGCAGCGCAGGAGGGACGGGACGAGCTAACTATGGCTACACCTTC.